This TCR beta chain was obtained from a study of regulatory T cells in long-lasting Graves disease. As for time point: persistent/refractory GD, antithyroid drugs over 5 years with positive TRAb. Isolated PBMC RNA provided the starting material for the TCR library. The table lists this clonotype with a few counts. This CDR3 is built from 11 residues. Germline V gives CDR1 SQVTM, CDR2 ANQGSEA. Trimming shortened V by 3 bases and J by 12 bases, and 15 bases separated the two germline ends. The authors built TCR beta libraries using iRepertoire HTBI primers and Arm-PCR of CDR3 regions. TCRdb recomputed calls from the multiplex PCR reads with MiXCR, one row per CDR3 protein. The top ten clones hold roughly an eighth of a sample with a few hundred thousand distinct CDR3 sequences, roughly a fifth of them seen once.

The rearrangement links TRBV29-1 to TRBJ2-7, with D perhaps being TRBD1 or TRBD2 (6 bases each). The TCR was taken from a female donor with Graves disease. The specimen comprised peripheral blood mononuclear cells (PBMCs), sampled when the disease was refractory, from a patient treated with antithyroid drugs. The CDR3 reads CSVEAGGARYF. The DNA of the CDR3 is TGCAGCGTTGAGGCCGGGGGCGCGCGGTACTTC.